This T cell receptor (beta chain) was sequenced during a study of blood T cell repertoires in COVID-19. Study context: The United States, Italy and Spain supplied acute and convalescent COVID-19 samples. T cells, B-cell-depleted T cells, or PBMCs supplied cDNA or gDNA.

Under the authors' procedure: Using reference gene primer amplification, nucleated cell counts were estimated. Here immunoSEQ multiplex PCR was the method, and the copy in TCRdb shows in-frame clones only, minus some. V and J calls and clone size are those listed in that table; D and trimming were worked out from the DNA. The sample includes some 250,000 clones, more than 85% of them seen just once. CDR1 SGHRS and CDR2 YFSETQ come from the germline V gene. The CDR3 extends over 14 amino acids. V dropped 2 bases and J dropped 6; count of bases not matched to a gene: 4. For this clone: Other DNA sequences of this sample code for an identical CDR3.

The source of this sequence is a woman in her 70s with active or convalescent COVID-19. The sequenced sample consisted of peripheral blood. The J gene is TRBJ1-5, the V gene TRBV5-1, with 8 bases aligning to TRBD1. The CDR3 reads CASSLGQGGQPQHF. The CDR3 DNA reads as TGCGCCAGCAGCTTAGGACAGGGAGGTCAGCCCCAGCATTTT.